This T cell receptor (beta chain) was identified in a study of blood T cell repertoires in COVID-19. Overall study: The origin of the acute and convalescent COVID-19 samples was the United States, Italy and Spain. T cells, B-cell-depleted T cells, or PBMCs provided the cDNA or gDNA that served as material.

The authors' processing: Reference gene primer amplification gave estimated nucleated cell counts. TCRdb keeps only in-frame clones here, not all; method: immunoSEQ multiplex PCR. The V and J calls and clone size are taken from that table; D and trimming were inferred from the DNA. The table includes fewer than 300,000 clones, about 90% detected once. The sequence was collected from a woman aged 45 to 65 with acute or convalescent COVID-19. Material: peripheral blood.

CDR3 DNA sequence: TGTGCCACCAGTGACCGTCGACAGGGGAACACTGAAGCTTTCTTT. It is translated as CATSDRRQGNTEAFF. This sequence joins TRBV24-1 and TRBJ1-1; 7 nucleotides agree with TRBD1. The V segment lost 4 bases and the J segment 1 base; nucleotides outside the gene matches: 5. CDR3 length: 15 residues. CDR1 and CDR2 from the germline V gene are KGHDR and SFDVKD.